The following is a T cell receptor beta chain sequence with its context. Clones were read by immunoSEQ multiplex PCR, and TCRdb kept only the in-frame ones, dropping some. The table shows some 130,000 clones, with approximately 84% occurring only once. These data come from a study of blood T cell repertoires in COVID-19. Study-level information: Both acute and convalescent COVID-19 samples were obtained from the United States, Italy and Spain.

CDR1 SGHTA and CDR2 FQGTGA come from the germline V gene. V gave up 1 base and J gave up 7 bases; unmatched junction bases: 5. This CDR3 spans 15 amino acids. This sequence was found in a human donor in a cohort sampled during active COVID-19. Sequenced sample: peripheral blood. The chain combines TRBV7-3 with TRBJ2-2, with 8 bases aligning to TRBD2. CDR3 DNA sequence: TGTGCCAGCAGCTTAAGAGCGGGAGACGGCGGGGAGCTGTTTTTT. Translated, it gives CASSLRAGDGGELFF. The entire variable domain, with the rest obtained from reference TRBV7-3 and TRBJ2-2, is as follows: GAGVSQTPSNKVTEKGKYVELRCDPISGHTALYWYRQSLGQGPEFLIYFQGTGAADDSGLPNDRFFAVRPEGSVSTLKIQRTERGDSAVYLCASSLRAGDGGELFFGEGSRLTVL.